This T cell receptor (beta chain) was sequenced during a study of shared clonotypes between healthy human individuals. Study-wide points: Generation probabilities of non-shared clonotypes were lower (relative to those shared by all four donors).

Germline CDR1 and CDR2: MGHRA and YSYEKL. Trimming took 10 bases from V and 0 from J, leaving 9 bases between them. The CDR3 has 13 residues. Turning to this clone: Its antigen is still unknown.

Running of the assay took place at deep level. TCRdb's copy holds only in-frame clones and misses some; the assay was immunoSEQ multiplex PCR. Of approximately 120,000 clones in the sample, 68% are singletons; the top ten hold roughly a quarter. The rearrangement uses TRBV4-1 and TRBJ2-2; D is uncertain. The sequence came from a woman younger than 45 in good health. The sequencing sample was made of memory CD8+ T cells sorted from blood. Documented subset: CD45RO+ cells pooled with CCR7-negative TemRA cells. CDR3 in amino acids: CAIQETNTGELFF. The CDR3 DNA is TGCGCCATCCAGGAGACGAACACCGGGGAGCTGTTTTTT.